This T cell receptor (beta chain) was obtained from a study of shared clonotypes between healthy human individuals. Study-level points and caveats: Memory subsets generally showed lower estimated richness than naive subsets. A few donors had around 5% of their naive CD4 clonotypes in common.

This table comes from immunoSEQ multiplex PCR, and its TCRdb copy is limited to in-frame clones, with some not included. The repertoire holds around 2.5 million clones, under 95% seen once, with around 0.4% in the top ten. This clone was recorded a few times. Its antigen is currently unknown. Other DNA sequences within the sample encode an identical CDR3. Germline-derived CDR1 and CDR2 are DFQATT and SNEGSKA (reference sequence). CDR3 size: 11 residues. V lost 0 bases to trimming and J lost 3 bases, with 3 bases between them. The TCR originated in a man younger than 30 in good health. Some clones in this sample may be carry-over from other donors' samples. This sequence joins TRBV20-1 and TRBJ2-7; D is undetermined. Sequences were obtained from naive CD4+ T cells from PBMCs. Subset specified: CD45RA+ positively selected. CDR3 DNA: TGCAGTGCTAGAGACATCTACGAGCAGTACTTC. It translates to CSARDIYEQYF.